A single sample gave rise to the 28 T cell receptor beta chains below, sequenced in a study of T cell responses to AZD1222 COVID-19 vaccine. This table comes from immunoSEQ multiplex PCR, and its TCRdb copy is limited to in-frame clones, with some not included. Here the sample spans roughly 100,000 clones, approximately 87% being singletons. The starting material was peripheral blood, obtained 28 days after the second AZD1222 dose. The source is an adult who received the AZD1222 COVID-19 vaccine.

V gene TRBV11-2 combines with J gene TRBJ1-6; the D gene is possibly TRBD1 (5 bases). Per germline, CDR1 SGHAT and CDR2 FQNNGV. V was pared by 5 bases and J by 5 bases, with 10 bases between. This CDR3 has 14 residues. The CDR3 sequence: CASSPMGDNSPLHF. The CDR3 DNA follows: TGTGCCAGCAGCCCGATGGGGGATAATTCACCCCTCCACTTT.

This sequence joins TRBV12-5 and TRBJ2-3; 7 bases are shared with TRBD1. The CDR3 consists of 17 residues. Germline CDR1 and CDR2: LGHNT and FRNRAP. V was pared by 4 bases and J by 0 bases, with 10 bases of the junction left unmatched. For the CDR3, the DNA is TGTGCTAGTGGTTCCACTCGGGACAGCCGAAGCACAGATACGCAGTATTTT. Translating it yields CASGSTRDSRSTDTQYF.

This chain connects TRBV6-5 to TRBJ2-7; TRBD1 aligns across 7 bases. The CDR3 sequence is 14 residues long. Germline assignment: CDR1 MNHEY and CDR2 SVGAGI. With 5 bases clipped from V and 6 bases from J, the junction kept 10 bases outside the gene matches. The CDR3 protein is CASSTRRGLGEQYF. CDR3 nucleotides: TGTGCCAGCAGTACGCGTAGGGGGCTAGGCGAGCAGTACTTC.

The chain combines TRBV18 with TRBJ1-3, with 7 nucleotides matching TRBD1. The junction had 3 bases not matched to a gene; V was cut back by 3 bases and J by 4 bases. The CDR3 totals 14 residues. From germline, CDR1 is KGHSH and CDR2 LQKENI. As DNA, the CDR3 is TGTGCCAGCTCACCCGGGACAGCAGGAAACACCATATATTTT. Translation: CASSPGTAGNTIYF.

The chain combines TRBV29-1 with TRBJ1-4; D is ambiguous. This CDR3 is built from 13 residues. V lost 7 bases, J lost 8 bases, and 17 bases lay in between. The germline V gene has CDR1 SQVTM and CDR2 ANQGSEA. This chain's CDR3 is CSARTDAPEKLFF. DNA for the CDR3: TGCAGCGCCAGGACGGATGCCCCAGAAAAACTGTTTTTT.

In this sample, this clone turned up a few times. CDR3 sequence (DNA): TGTGCCAGTCAATGGAAGGGAACGAATCAGCCCCAGCATTTT. This sequence encodes CASQWKGTNQPQHF. V and J are TRBV19 and TRBJ1-5; D gene uncertain. Trimming left V 8 bases short and J 4 bases short, with 15 bases between. Germline assignment: CDR1 LNHDA and CDR2 SQIVND (reference sequence). The CDR3 runs to 14 residues.

This chain's CDR3 is CASSLTGMNQPQHF. The CDR3, as DNA: TGTGCCAGCAGCTTAACAGGGATGAATCAGCCCCAGCATTTT. The chain employs TRBV7-2 and TRBJ1-5, with D possibly matching TRBD1 (6 bases). This CDR3 has 14 amino acids. The V end was cut by 2 bases, the J end by 4 bases, with 9 bases between. Germline lookup yields CDR1 SGHTA and CDR2 FQGNSA.

The CDR3 loop reads CASLSRDRGITDTQYF. Written as DNA, the CDR3 is TGTGCCAGCCTATCCCGGGACAGGGGCATCACAGATACGCAGTATTTT. The rearrangement links TRBV21-1 to TRBJ2-3; the D call TRBD1 from the table was never checked on the DNA. TRBV21-1 is given as a pseudogene. The CDR3 is 16 amino acids.

The rearrangement joins TRBV5-1 to TRBJ1-3; D gene uncertain. In germline, CDR1 is SGHRS, CDR2 YFSETQ. The CDR3 has 13 residues. V dropped 0 bases and J dropped 8 bases, with 9 bases sitting between them. CDR3 sequence: CASSLEAPDTIYF. DNA of the CDR3: TGCGCCAGCAGCTTGGAAGCTCCGGACACCATATATTTT.

This clone appeared a single time. The chain is built from TRBV11-2 and TRBJ2-1; 8 bases map to TRBD2. The CDR3 is made up of 19 amino acids. Germline V gives CDR1 SGHAT, CDR2 FQNNGV. V shed 4 bases and J 1 base; nucleotides not matched to a gene: 15. The CDR3 is CASSYLSPAGVVSYNEQFF. The CDR3 bases are TGTGCCAGCAGCTACCTGTCGCCAGCGGGAGTCGTATCCTACAATGAGCAGTTCTTC.

The chain has TRBV28 and TRBJ2-7, with D hard to call. The CDR3 loop spans 13 amino acids. V was clipped by 0 bases and J by 3 bases, with 6 bases between them. The germline CDR1 and CDR2 sequences are MDHEN and SYDVKM. The CDR3 spells CASSLWFGYEQYF. In DNA form, the CDR3 reads TGTGCCAGCAGTTTATGGTTTGGCTACGAGCAGTACTTC.

The chain links TRBV29-1 to TRBJ1-5; D not resolved. The CDR3 has 12 amino acids. Germline loops: CDR1 SQVTM, CDR2 ANQGSEA. Deletions cut 6 bases from V and 9 bases from J, with 15 bases between. CDR3 protein: CSVELSAGPQHF. The CDR3 nucleotides are TGCAGCGTGGAACTTTCAGCTGGGCCCCAGCATTTT. The full variable domain, in which reference TRBV29-1 and TRBJ1-5 provide the parts outside the CDR3, is SAVISQKPSRDICQRGTSLTIQCQVDSQVTMMFWYRQQPGQSLTLIATANQGSEATYESGFVIDKFPISRPNLTFSTLTVSNMSPEDSSIYLCSVELSAGPQHFGDGTRLSIL.

The chain recombines TRBV18 with TRBJ1-2, with a weak D call TRBD1 (5 bases). Between the trimmed V and J ends, which lost 3 bases and 7 bases, there was a span of 18 bases. Per germline, CDR1 KGHSH and CDR2 LQKENI. The CDR3 consists of 15 residues. The CDR3 here is CASSPTTVGAAGYTF. CDR3 DNA: TGTGCCAGCTCACCCACGACAGTGGGTGCGGCTGGCTACACCTTC.

This sequence joins TRBV15 and TRBJ1-1; D is unresolved. CDR3 length: 14 amino acids. Trimming stripped 0 bases from V and 4 bases from J, with 9 bases between. Germline lookup yields CDR1 LNHNV and CDR2 YYDKDF (reference sequence). The CDR3 DNA follows: TGTGCCACCAGCAGAGATCCGGGCCGCACTGAAGCTTTCTTT. Its protein product is CATSRDPGRTEAFF.

The V and J genes are TRBV29-1 and TRBJ1-1, with unresolved D. The germline V gene encodes CDR1 SQVTM and CDR2 ANQGSEA. Trimming took 7 bases from V and 1 from J, leaving 10 bases between them. The CDR3 length is 12 residues. This chain's CDR3 is CSGGSRNTEAFF. CDR3 DNA: TGCAGCGGAGGGAGCAGGAACACTGAAGCTTTCTTT. Full variable domain (rest looked up from reference TRBV29-1 and TRBJ1-1): SAVISQKPSRDICQRGTSLTIQCQVDSQVTMMFWYRQQPGQSLTLIATANQGSEATYESGFVIDKFPISRPNLTFSTLTVSNMSPEDSSIYLCSGGSRNTEAFFGQGTRLTVV.

The chain uses TRBV30 and TRBJ2-1, with 8 bases fitting TRBD2. This CDR3 is built from 11 residues. The ends lost 4 bases at V and 15 bases at J; junction bases unmatched: 8. CDR1 and CDR2 from the germline V gene are GTSNPN and SVGIG (reference sequence). In DNA form, the CDR3 reads TGTGCCTGGAAAACCGGGACTAGTTCGTTCTTC. Residues: CAWKTGTSSFF. Complete variable domain (other parts from reference TRBV30 and TRBJ2-1): SQTIHQWPATLVQPVGSPLSLECTVEGTSNPNLYWYRQAAGRGLQLLFYSVGIGQISSEVPQNLSASRPQDRQFILSSKKLLLSDSGFYLCAWKTGTSSFFGPGTRLTVL.

This sequence joins TRBV28 and TRBJ2-5, with TRBD2 identical over 10 bases. Germline trimming cut 3 bases from V and 2 bases from J; bases unmatched to any gene: 3. The CDR3 has 15 residues. Germline V CDR1 and CDR2: MDHEN, SYDVKM. The CDR3 nucleotides read TGTGCCAGCAGTTTCCCAGCGGGAGGGCAAGAGACCCAGTACTTC. Its translation: CASSFPAGGQETQYF.

CDR3 in amino acids: CSVVLRGTGKAGGTDTQYF. As DNA, the CDR3 is TGCAGCGTTGTTTTAAGAGGGACAGGCAAAGCGGGCGGCACAGATACGCAGTATTTT. The chain links TRBV29-1 to TRBJ2-3; 8 positions agree with TRBD1. V was pared by 4 bases and J by 1 base, with 19 bases of the junction left unmatched. This CDR3 contains 19 residues. Per the germline V gene, CDR1 is SQVTM and CDR2 is ANQGSEA.

The chain recombines TRBV27 with TRBJ2-5; 14 bases fit TRBD2. This CDR3 is built from 20 residues. J lost 0 bases, V lost 5 bases, and 14 bases had no gene match. Germline loops: CDR1 MNHEY, CDR2 SMNVEV (reference sequence). The CDR3 DNA reads TGTGCCAGCAGTACGTCCGGGACTAGCGGGAGCTTGAGATACCAAGAGACCCAGTACTTC. Residues: CASSTSGTSGSLRYQETQYF.

This rearrangement joins TRBV2 to TRBJ2-5; D gene ambiguous. V dropped 7 bases and J dropped 5 bases, with 11 bases sitting between them. The CDR3 totals 12 residues. Germline V gene data show CDR1 as SNHLY and CDR2 as FYNNEI. Here the CDR3 reads CASIQVSETQYF. The CDR3 DNA is TGTGCCAGCATCCAGGTGTCGGAGACCCAGTACTTC. Full variable domain (remainder filled in from reference TRBV2 and TRBJ2-5): EPEVTQTPSHQVTQMGQEVILRCVPISNHLYFYWYRQILGQKVEFLVSFYNNEISEKSEIFDDQFSVERPDGSNFTLKIRSTKLEDSAMYFCASIQVSETQYFGPGTRLLVL.

This clone was counted a single time. The V gene is TRBV15, the J gene TRBJ1-4; 9 bases line up with TRBD1. V lost 3 bases to trimming and J lost 6 bases; unmatched junction nucleotides: 8. CDR1 and CDR2 (germline): LNHNV, YYDKDF (reference sequence). This CDR3 contains 16 residues. The CDR3, as DNA: TGTGCCACCAGCAGTCAATCGGGACAGGGATATGAAAAACTGTTTTTT. Amino acids: CATSSQSGQGYEKLFF.

The chain is built from TRBV29-1 and TRBJ2-7, with D possibly TRBD1 on 6 matching bases. The V end was cut by 5 bases, the J end by 2 bases, with 19 bases between. The CDR3 totals 15 residues. Germline V CDR1 and CDR2: SQVTM, ANQGSEA. The CDR3 is CSVKVPGQRAYEQYF. CDR3 DNA: TGCAGCGTTAAAGTTCCGGGACAACGAGCCTACGAGCAGTACTTC.

This chain connects TRBV5-1 to TRBJ2-4; 11 bases match TRBD2. The CDR3 runs 16 residues. With V trimmed by 4 bases and J by 2 bases, 5 bases remained unmatched. Germline CDR1 reads SGHRS; CDR2 reads YFSETQ. The CDR3 DNA reads TGCGCCAGCAGCGCTCGACTAGCGGGGCCCAAAAACATTCAGTACTTC. Encoded protein: CASSARLAGPKNIQYF.

This clone is a singleton in its sample. The chain recombines TRBV10-2 with TRBJ1-5, with D uncertain. Germline CDR1 and CDR2: WSHSY and SAAADI. V dropped 6 bases and J dropped 4 bases, with 10 bases sitting between them. This CDR3 contains 13 residues. The CDR3 is CASRPDGNQPQHF. The DNA for the CDR3 is TGCGCCAGCAGACCGGACGGAAATCAGCCCCAGCATTTT.

The CDR3 protein is CASSLAPDRDTQYF. CDR3 in DNA: TGTGCCAGCAGCTTGGCCCCGGACAGAGATACGCAGTATTTT. This sequence joins TRBV5-4 and TRBJ2-3, with D tentatively TRBD1 (6 bases). Germline loops: CDR1 SGHNT, CDR2 YYREEE (reference sequence). V shed 0 bases and J shed 5 bases, with 10 bases lying between them. The CDR3 extends over 14 amino acids. Full variable domain (outside the CDR3, taken from reference TRBV5-4 and TRBJ2-3): ETGVTQSPTHLIKTRGQQVTLRCSSQSGHNTVSWYQQALGQGPQFIFQYYREEENGRGNFPPRFSGLQFPNYSSELNVNALELDDSALYLCASSLAPDRDTQYFGPGTRLTVL.

This clone showed up just a few times. The chain links TRBV9 to TRBJ1-4; D uncertain. Deletions cut 3 bases from V and 4 bases from J, with 7 bases between. This CDR3 spans 13 amino acids. Germline assignment: CDR1 SGDLS and CDR2 YYNGEE. CDR3 sequence reads: CASSGLDNEKLFF. Written as DNA, the CDR3 is TGTGCCAGCAGCGGATTGGATAATGAAAAACTGTTTTTT.

The CDR3 loop is CASSWAGGGEQYF. In DNA form, the CDR3 reads TGTGCCAGCAGTTGGGCAGGGGGCGGCGAGCAGTACTTC. The rearrangement joins TRBV28 to TRBJ2-7, with 8 bases matching TRBD1. J was trimmed by 6 bases and V by 4 bases; bases with no gene match: 5. This CDR3 has 13 residues. Germline CDR1 is MDHEN and CDR2 is SYDVKM.

This clone came up once. This sequence joins TRBV19 and TRBJ1-3; D is ambiguous. Germline loops: CDR1 LNHDA, CDR2 SQIVND (reference sequence). The CDR3 totals 15 residues. Trimming stripped 7 bases from V and 8 bases from J, with 21 bases between. The CDR3 DNA is TGTGCCAGTACCCCGGGAGTCTTTGCGGGAGACACCATATATTTT. Amino acids: CASTPGVFAGDTIYF.